Each of the 20 T cell receptor beta chains below was sequenced from the same sample in a study of early T cells in non-severe SARS-CoV-2 infection. TCRdb itself ran the 5' RACE reads through MiXCR, one entry per CDR3 protein. The profile shows tens of thousands of distinct CDR3 sequences, 5% to 6.5% of them singletons. The sample taken for sequencing was whole blood. The origin of the receptors is an adult who was a healthcare worker with PCR-confirmed SARS-CoV-2 infection or an uninfected control (not recorded which).

This clonotype appeared a few times. The V and J genes are TRBV20-1 and TRBJ1-3; TRBD1 matches 7 bases. CDR3 length equals 15 residues. The V gene end was trimmed by 6 bases and the J gene end by 2 bases; junction bases not matched to a gene: 10. Germline V CDR1 and CDR2: DFQATT, SNEGSKA (reference sequence). CDR3 DNA sequence: TGCAGTGCCCGAGCCGGGACAGCAACTGGAAACACCATATATTTT. This translates into CSARAGTATGNTIYF.

This rearrangement joins TRBV7-6 to TRBJ2-7; 8 nucleotides line up with TRBD1. Germline CDR1 SGHVS, CDR2 FNYEAQ. The junction had 13 bases not matched to a gene; V was cut back by 5 bases and J by 4 bases. The CDR3 is 16 residues long. DNA for the CDR3: TGTGCCAGCAGCCTTAGTCGGACAGGGAAAGGGTACGAGCAGTACTTC. Protein sequence: CASSLSRTGKGYEQYF.

This clonotype was counted many times. V is TRBV7-9 and J is TRBJ1-2; TRBD1 agrees at 7 bases. This CDR3 is 14 amino acids long. Per germline, CDR1 SEHNR and CDR2 FQNEAQ (reference sequence). With V trimmed by 1 base and J by 4 bases, 3 bases remained unmatched. Here the CDR3 reads CASSLGDSPYGYTF. Here the CDR3 DNA reads TGTGCCAGCAGCTTAGGGGACAGCCCCTATGGCTACACCTTC. The whole variable domain, remainder taken from reference TRBV7-9 and TRBJ1-2, is DTGVSQNPRHKITKRGQNVTFRCDPISEHNRLYWYRQTLGQGPEFLTYFQNEAQLEKSRLLSDRFSAERPKGSFSTLEIQRTEQGDSAMYLCASSLGDSPYGYTFGSGTRLTVV.

This clonotype was seen many times. The V and J genes are TRBV7-8 and TRBJ2-1; TRBD2 is a possible D gene (6 bases). The CDR3 loop spans 15 amino acids. V lost 5 bases and J 8 bases, leaving 19 bases between the germline ends. Germline V CDR1 and CDR2: SGHVS, FQNEAQ. The CDR3 region is CASSAPRRWGDEQFF. CDR3 DNA sequence: TGTGCCAGCAGCGCCCCTCGACGGTGGGGGGATGAGCAGTTCTTC.

This clonotype has more than one count but fewer than ten. V gene TRBV18 combines with J gene TRBJ2-1; D not resolved. Germline V gene lookup returns CDR1 KGHSH and CDR2 LQKENI. The CDR3 runs 16 residues. Trimming left V 3 bases short and J 0 bases short, with 12 bases between. CDR3 sequence: CASSPSRRISYNEQFF. Here the CDR3 DNA reads TGTGCCAGCTCACCTTCTCGGCGAATCTCCTACAATGAGCAGTTCTTC.

This clonotype was seen at least ten times. The chain carries TRBV2 and TRBJ2-5, with D hard to call. Between the trimmed V and J ends, which lost 8 bases and 6 bases, there was a span of 7 bases. Germline V lookup: CDR1 SNHLY, CDR2 FYNNEI. CDR3 length equals 10 residues. The CDR3 DNA sequence: TGTGCCAGCGTCGCGCAGACCCAGTACTTC. Protein: CASVAQTQYF.

This clonotype was detected a few times. This chain uses TRBV27 with TRBJ1-4; D not resolved. Trimming took 1 base from V and 3 from J, leaving 9 bases between them. This CDR3 spans 15 amino acids. In germline, CDR1 is MNHEY, CDR2 SMNVEV (reference sequence). The CDR3 reads CASSLYQQSNEKLFF. The CDR3 region has the DNA TGTGCCAGCAGTTTATATCAACAGTCTAATGAAAAACTGTTTTTT.

The chain is built from TRBV12-3 or TRBV12-4 and TRBJ1-2; D remains unclear. The CDR3 runs to 13 residues. The V gene lost 5 bases and the J gene lost 3 bases, with 10 bases spanning the gap. The CDR3 region is CASSEQRHYGYTF. The CDR3 nucleotides read TGTGCCAGCAGTGAACAGCGCCACTATGGCTACACCTTC.

This clonotype showed up many times. The chain joins TRBV29-1 to TRBJ2-5; D is unresolved. This CDR3 is 12 amino acids long. Germline loops: CDR1 SQVTM, CDR2 ANQGSEA. The V and J ends lost 4 bases and 7 bases respectively, with 13 bases between them. The CDR3 sequence: CSVVKQPGTQYF. Here the CDR3 DNA reads TGCAGCGTTGTAAAGCAACCGGGGACCCAGTACTTC.

At least ten counts were recorded for this clonotype. The CDR3, as DNA: TGTGCCAGCACCGACCACGGACAGGGTGGGACTGAAGCTTTCTTT. Its translation is CASTDHGQGGTEAFF. The chain has TRBV6-6 and TRBJ1-1; 8 bases agree with TRBD1. The length of the CDR3 is 15 residues. Germline V gene lookup returns CDR1 MNHNY and CDR2 SVGAGI (reference sequence). J lost 5 bases, V lost 7 bases, and 12 bases had no gene match.

This clonotype came up a few times. This chain connects TRBV7-9 to TRBJ2-3, with D tentatively TRBD2 (5 bases). With 2 bases removed from V and 10 bases from J, the gap between germline ends came to 19 bases. This CDR3 is built from 15 residues. Germline CDR1 and CDR2: SEHNR and FQNEAQ (reference sequence). CDR3 region: CASSLYGVQLDSQYF. The CDR3 DNA is TGTGCCAGCAGCTTATACGGGGTCCAATTGGATTCGCAGTATTTT.

The sample holds many counts of this clonotype. The rearrangement joins TRBV12-3 or TRBV12-4 to TRBJ2-5, with D perhaps assigned TRBD1 or TRBD2 (6 bases each). V dropped 4 bases and J dropped 1 base, with 13 bases sitting between them. CDR3 length equals 15 residues. The CDR3 protein is CASSSLGGPQETQYF. CDR3 nucleotide sequence: TGTGCCAGCAGTTCCCTTGGGGGGCCCCAAGAGACCCAGTACTTC.

The V and J genes are TRBV10-3 and TRBJ2-2; TRBD1 aligns across 8 bases. Germline lookup yields CDR1 ENHRY and CDR2 SYGVKD. J gave up 2 bases and V 9 bases, and 14 bases lay outside the gene matches. This CDR3 is built from 17 residues. The CDR3 DNA is TGTGCCATTTCCTTCCCCCGGGACAGGCTAAACACCGGGGAGCTGTTTTTT. This translates into CAISFPRDRLNTGELFF.

This clonotype was counted a few times. This chain links TRBV6-2 or TRBV6-3 with TRBJ2-2; D not resolved. The CDR3 has 11 residues. Germline values: CDR1 MNHEY, CDR2 SVGEGT. Trimming stripped 7 bases from V and 6 bases from J, with 6 bases between. The CDR3 coding sequence is TGTGCCAGCAAGAGGCCCGGGGAGCTGTTTTTT. Translation: CASKRPGELFF.

This clonotype was counted between two and nine times. The chain uses TRBV18 and TRBJ1-4; D gene uncertain. The CDR3 length is 14 residues. With 3 bases removed from V and 2 bases from J, the gap between germline ends came to 7 bases. The germline gives CDR1 KGHSH, CDR2 LQKENI. CDR3 bases: TGTGCCAGCTCACCGGACGGTACTAATGAAAAACTGTTTTTT. It translates to CASSPDGTNEKLFF.

This chain joins TRBV11-2 and TRBJ2-2, with 8 bases identical to TRBD1. The CDR3 has 14 amino acids. Germline CDR1 reads SGHAT; CDR2 reads FQNNGV. The V and J ends lost 11 bases and 2 bases, in that order; junction bases with no gene match: 7. The chain's CDR3 is CAYGQGGNTGELFF. CDR3 bases: TGTGCCTACGGACAGGGTGGCAACACCGGGGAGCTGTTTTTT.

This clonotype was detected ten times or more. The rearrangement links TRBV7-8 to TRBJ2-2; possibly TRBD2 for D (5 bases). This CDR3 has 13 amino acids. CDR1 and CDR2 (germline): SGHVS, FQNEAQ. V lost 3 bases to trimming and J lost 8 bases, with 10 bases between them. CDR3 coding DNA: TGTGCCAGCAGCTTGGACTTAGGGGGGGAGCTGTTTTTT. It translates to CASSLDLGGELFF.

This clonotype was detected many times. The chain employs TRBV3-1 and TRBJ1-4; 7 bases are a match to TRBD1. Germline CDR1 is LGHDT and CDR2 is YNNKEL (reference sequence). V lost 4 bases, J lost 8 bases, and 13 bases stayed unmatched. The CDR3 is 16 amino acids. The DNA of the CDR3 is TGTGCCAGCAGCCTATACCCGGGACAGCCCCAAGAAAAACTGTTTTTT. Protein: CASSLYPGQPQEKLFF.

This clonotype occurred many times. J is TRBJ2-7 and V is TRBV19, with 8 bases matching TRBD2. The V gene end was trimmed by 6 bases and the J gene end by 3 bases; junction bases not matched to a gene: 7. The V gene's germline CDR1 is LNHDA and CDR2 SQIVND (reference sequence). The CDR3 extends over 14 amino acids. The CDR3 reads CASSRAGGRYEQYF. The CDR3 nucleotides are TGTGCCAGTAGCAGGGCGGGAGGCCGCTACGAGCAGTACTTC.

This clonotype was seen repeatedly, ten times or more. The chain joins TRBV5-4 to TRBJ2-1; 10 positions match TRBD2. The CDR3 consists of 16 residues. V gave up 3 bases and J gave up 2 bases; unmatched junction bases: 5. The germline V gene has CDR1 SGHNT and CDR2 YYREEE (reference sequence). CDR3 protein: CASSSGLARTYNEQFF. CDR3 nucleotide sequence: TGTGCCAGCAGCTCGGGACTAGCGAGAACCTACAATGAGCAGTTCTTC.